A single T cell receptor (beta chain) is shown here with its context. Its antigen is unknown. Looked up from germline, CDR1 is SEHNR and CDR2 is FQNEAQ (reference sequence). This CDR3 spans 13 amino acids. The V end was cut by 1 base, the J end by 12 bases, with 15 bases between. The data derive from a study of cytomegalovirus exposure and HLA in healthy donors. General study points: In a later analysis, TCR beta V- and J-gene trimming showed a link to a missense DCLRE1C variant.

PCR primers comprised 60 Vbeta and 13 Jbeta primers. Original processing notes: Later analysis identified tens of millions of unique TCR beta chains, 9 million to 13 million shared. Assay used: immunoSEQ multiplex PCR; TCRdb lists only in-frame clones, some missing. The DNA was the basis for D and trimming; V, J and clone size are from that table. Counted here are 70,000 to 90,000 clones, around three fifths occurring once; the ten biggest clones make up approximately 16%. This receptor was taken from a woman aged 40 to 50 in good health and CMV-seropositive. V and J are TRBV7-9 and TRBJ1-2, with a tentative D call TRBD1 (6 bases). Source material: PBMCs. DNA for the CDR3: TGTGCCAGCAGCTTAGTAGGGGCAGGGGATGACACCTTC. This translates into CASSLVGAGDDTF.